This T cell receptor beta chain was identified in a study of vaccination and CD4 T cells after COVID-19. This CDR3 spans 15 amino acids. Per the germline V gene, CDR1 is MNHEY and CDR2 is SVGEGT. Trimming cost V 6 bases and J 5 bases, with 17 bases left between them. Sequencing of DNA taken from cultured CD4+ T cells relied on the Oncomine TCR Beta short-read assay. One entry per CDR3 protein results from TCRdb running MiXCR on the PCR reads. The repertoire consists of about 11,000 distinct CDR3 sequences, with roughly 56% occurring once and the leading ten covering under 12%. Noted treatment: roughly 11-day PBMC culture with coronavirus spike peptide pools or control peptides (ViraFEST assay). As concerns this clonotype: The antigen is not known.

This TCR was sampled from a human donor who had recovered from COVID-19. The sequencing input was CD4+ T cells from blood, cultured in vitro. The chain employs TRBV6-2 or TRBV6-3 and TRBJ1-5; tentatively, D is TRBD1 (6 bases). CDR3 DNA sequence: TGTGCCAGCAGGGCCGGGGGGGCGAGTCATCAGCCCCAGCATTTT. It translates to CASRAGGASHQPQHF.